This passage covers 28 T cell receptor beta chains from one sample sequenced in a study of T cell repertoires in cytomegalovirus infection. Antigens of these TCRs are unknown. TCRdb ran MiXCR on the reads and lists one entry per CDR3 protein. The repertoire consists of roughly 120,000 distinct CDR3 sequences, with around 30% occurring once and the leading ten covering under 70%. This specimen was CD8+ T cells from cultured PBMCs, taken from culture after CMV antigen stimulation. The receptors here all came from a human donor in good health (CMV status not recorded). Some clones in this sample may be carry-over from other donors' samples.

This clonotype was seen a few times. The genes are TRBV7-9 and TRBJ2-1; 10 nucleotides line up with TRBD1. The CDR3 sequence is 15 residues long. Per germline, CDR1 SEHNR and CDR2 FQNEAQ (reference sequence). J gave up 10 bases and V 5 bases, and 11 bases lay outside the gene matches. The CDR3 coding sequence is TGTGCCAGCAGCCGTATCGGGACAGGGGAGTCGGAGCAGTTCTTC. The encoded protein is CASSRIGTGESEQFF.

This clonotype showed up many times. The genes are TRBV7-2 and TRBJ2-3; maybe TRBD2 (6 bases). V lost 4 bases and J lost 0, with 17 bases in between. The CDR3 runs 17 residues. CDR1 is SGHTA and CDR2 is FQGNSA in the germline V gene. CDR3 in amino acids: CASSSNGLAGSTDTQYF. The CDR3 DNA sequence: TGTGCCAGCAGCTCAAATGGCTTGGCGGGGAGCACAGATACGCAGTATTTT.

The V gene is TRBV27, the J gene TRBJ1-6, with a possible D match to TRBD1 (5 bases). The ends were cut back, 6 bases at V and 8 bases at J, with 17 bases in the middle. The germline V gene has CDR1 MNHEY and CDR2 SMNVEV (reference sequence). The CDR3 extends over 15 amino acids. This CDR3 reads CASSKPPGPYSPLHF. The CDR3 DNA reads TGTGCCAGCAGCAAACCCCCGGGACCCTATTCACCCCTCCACTTT.

This clonotype was seen a handful of times. V usage is TRBV27 and J usage is TRBJ2-1; the D gene is possibly TRBD2 (5 bases). The CDR3 is made up of 13 amino acids. Germline V lookup: CDR1 MNHEY, CDR2 SMNVEV (reference sequence). The V gene lost 6 bases and the J gene lost 7 bases, with 13 bases spanning the gap. The CDR3: CASSLRTGNEQFF. In DNA form, the CDR3 reads TGTGCCAGCAGCCTGAGGACTGGGAATGAGCAGTTCTTC.

The chain has TRBV4-2 and TRBJ1-6; 10 bases are a match to TRBD1. The CDR3 is made up of 19 amino acids. In germline, CDR1 is LGHNA, CDR2 YNFKEQ. V was pared by 3 bases and J by 7 bases, with 15 bases of the junction left unmatched. CDR3 amino acids: CASSQFRQGARLRNSPLHF. CDR3 sequence (DNA): TGTGCCAGCAGCCAGTTCCGACAGGGGGCGAGGCTTCGAAATTCACCCCTCCACTTT.

The chain combines TRBV7-6 with TRBJ1-1; D perhaps matches TRBD1 (5 bases). The germline V gene has CDR1 SGHVS and CDR2 FNYEAQ. Trimming took off 5 bases at V and 2 bases at J, with 18 bases between the two ends. The CDR3 runs to 16 residues. DNA of the CDR3: TGTGCCAGCAGCAGCTCCAGGGCGAAAGGAAACACTGAAGCTTTCTTT. Translating it yields CASSSSRAKGNTEAFF. Full variable domain (outside the CDR3, taken from reference TRBV7-6 and TRBJ1-1): GAGVSQSPRYKVTKRGQDVALRCDPISGHVSLYWYRQALGQGPEFLTYFNYEAQQDKSGLPNDRFSAERPEGSISTLTIQRTEQRDSAMYRCASSSSRAKGNTEAFFGQGTRLTVV.

This chain links TRBV19 with TRBJ2-2; TRBD2 matches at 10 bases. Germline V lookup: CDR1 LNHDA, CDR2 SQIVND (reference sequence). The V and J ends lost 7 bases and 3 bases, in that order; junction bases with no gene match: 8. The CDR3 sequence is 16 residues long. The CDR3 loop is CASTFGTSGDTGELFF. CDR3 DNA sequence: TGTGCCAGTACTTTTGGAACTAGCGGGGACACCGGGGAGCTGTTTTTT.

This clonotype occurred a few times. This chain joins TRBV7-8 and TRBJ1-5; 8 bases are a match to TRBD1. CDR3 length: 15 residues. From germline, CDR1 is SGHVS and CDR2 FQNEAQ. Trimming cost V 2 bases and J 4 bases; bases outside gene matches: 4. For the CDR3, the DNA is TGTGCCAGCAGCTTAAGGACAGGGTCAAATCAGCCCCAGCATTTT. It encodes CASSLRTGSNQPQHF.

There are a few counts of this clonotype. The rearrangement links TRBV19 to TRBJ1-1, with D maybe TRBD1 (6 bases). Germline CDR1 reads LNHDA; CDR2 reads SQIVND (reference sequence). The CDR3 covers 14 residues. V shed 8 bases and J shed 1 base, with 14 bases lying between them. CDR3 nucleotides: TGTGCCAGTCGGACAGCAAATTGGAACACTGAAGCTTTCTTT. Protein product: CASRTANWNTEAFF.

The chain employs TRBV5-6 and TRBJ2-3; possibly TRBD2 for D (6 bases). This CDR3 is 14 amino acids long. The germline gives CDR1 SGHDT, CDR2 YYEEEE. Trimming pared 2 bases from V and 4 bases from J, leaving 11 bases between. CDR3 nucleotides: TGTGCCAGCAGCTTTGGGGGGATCTCAGATACGCAGTATTTT. Translated, it gives CASSFGGISDTQYF.

This clonotype came up a few times. The chain is built from TRBV28 and TRBJ1-3; 8 bases are a match to TRBD1. The CDR3 loop spans 14 amino acids. V shed 5 bases and J 1 base; nucleotides not matched to a gene: 1. Germline V gene sequence: CDR1 MDHEN, CDR2 SYDVKM. The DNA for the CDR3 is TGTGCCAGCAGTCAGGGGGCTTCTGGAAACACCATATATTTT. Protein product: CASSQGASGNTIYF.

This clonotype appeared a few times. This chain links TRBV6-1 with TRBJ2-3, with 7 nucleotides matching TRBD1. The CDR3 runs to 15 residues. After removal of 4 bases from V and 4 bases from J, the junction contained 8 bases not matched to a gene. The V gene's germline CDR1 is MNHNS and CDR2 SASEGT. CDR3 bases: TGTGCCAGCAGTGTAACAGGGGTTCGTCCAGATACGCAGTATTTT. Its protein is CASSVTGVRPDTQYF.

V usage is TRBV29-1 and J usage is TRBJ2-7; D gene uncertain. The V gene lost 3 bases and the J gene lost 3 bases, with 9 bases spanning the gap. This CDR3 is built from 12 residues. Germline lookup yields CDR1 SQVTM and CDR2 ANQGSEA. CDR3 region: CSVETADYEQYF. CDR3 bases: TGCAGCGTTGAGACGGCGGACTACGAGCAGTACTTC.

The table lists this clonotype with many counts. The chain employs TRBV7-2 and TRBJ2-7, with TRBD1 identical over 8 bases. With V trimmed by 1 base and J by 3 bases, 2 bases remained unmatched. CDR3 length: 14 residues. Germline V gene data show CDR1 as SGHTA and CDR2 as FQGNSA. This CDR3 reads CASSLDRGNYEQYF. The CDR3, as DNA: TGTGCCAGCAGCTTAGACAGGGGGAACTACGAGCAGTACTTC.

The genes are TRBV10-3 and TRBJ2-7; TRBD1 matches 9 bases. This CDR3 is 19 amino acids long. The V gene end was trimmed by 1 base and the J gene end by 4 bases; junction bases not matched to a gene: 17. CDR1 and CDR2 from the germline V gene are ENHRY and SYGVKD. The CDR3 sequence: CAISELPGQGQKVRYEQYF. CDR3 coding DNA: TGTGCCATCAGTGAGTTGCCGGGACAGGGACAAAAAGTACGGTACGAGCAGTACTTC.

V is TRBV19 and J is TRBJ2-5; TRBD1 matches at 7 bases. The CDR3 consists of 15 residues. Germline CDR1 reads LNHDA; CDR2 reads SQIVND (reference sequence). The junction had 11 bases not matched to a gene; V was cut back by 5 bases and J by 5 bases. The CDR3 coding sequence is TGTGCCAGTAGTGATGGGGACAGTACCGGGGAGACCCAGTACTTC. Translation gives CASSDGDSTGETQYF.

The CDR3 is CATLSGGPSSYNEQFF. The CDR3, as DNA: TGTGCCACTCTTAGCGGGGGGCCCAGCTCCTACAATGAGCAGTTCTTC. The chain carries TRBV11-1 and TRBJ2-1; 10 nucleotides align to TRBD2. Germline V gives CDR1 SGHAT, CDR2 FQDESV (reference sequence). V was pared by 10 bases and J by 0 bases, with 9 bases of the junction left unmatched. The CDR3 contains 16 residues.

V and J are TRBV6-2 or TRBV6-3 and TRBJ1-1; D is ambiguous. CDR3 length: 17 residues. Germline CDR1 MNHEY, CDR2 SVGEGT. V lost 6 bases and J lost 4, with 24 bases in between. This CDR3 reads CASSSQVTRQGGTEAFF. The CDR3 DNA reads TGTGCCAGCAGCTCCCAAGTTACCCGGCAAGGCGGCACTGAAGCTTTCTTT.

The chain recombines TRBV27 with TRBJ2-7, with D possibly matching TRBD2 (5 bases). Germline CDR1 MNHEY, CDR2 SMNVEV (reference sequence). The CDR3 runs to 14 residues. Trimming stripped 5 bases from V and 5 bases from J, with 16 bases between. The CDR3 reads CASSVPGIGNEQYF. The DNA for the CDR3 is TGTGCCAGCAGTGTACCGGGAATTGGGAACGAGCAGTACTTC.

The table lists this clonotype with many counts. The gene calls are TRBV6-6 and TRBJ2-2; D is unclear. There are 11 residues in the CDR3. Germline loops: CDR1 MNHNY, CDR2 SVGAGI (reference sequence). V was clipped by 5 bases and J by 5 bases, with 3 bases between them. CDR3 region: CASSPTGELFF. The CDR3 region has the DNA TGTGCCAGCAGTCCAACCGGGGAGCTGTTTTTT.

This clonotype was recorded at least ten times. The V gene is TRBV7-2, the J gene TRBJ2-3; 8 positions match TRBD2. With 1 base clipped from V and 2 bases from J, the junction kept 8 bases outside the gene matches. There are 17 residues in the CDR3. Germline V gene lookup returns CDR1 SGHTA and CDR2 FQGNSA. In DNA, the CDR3 is TGTGCCAGCAGCTTAGTCCCGGGGGGGGGTTACACAGATACGCAGTATTTT. Translating gives CASSLVPGGGYTDTQYF.

The chain recombines TRBV7-6 with TRBJ1-5; TRBD1 matches at 8 bases. Germline V gene sequence: CDR1 SGHVS, CDR2 FNYEAQ. The CDR3 contains 14 residues. With 1 base clipped from V and 7 bases from J, the junction kept 3 bases outside the gene matches. In DNA form, the CDR3 reads TGTGCCAGCAGCTTAGGACAGGGGAGCCAGCCCCAGCATTTT. This sequence encodes CASSLGQGSQPQHF.

This chain uses TRBV10-3 with TRBJ2-1, with 14 bases matching TRBD2. The ends lost 6 bases at V and 3 bases at J; junction bases unmatched: 7. Looked up from germline, CDR1 is ENHRY and CDR2 is SYGVKD. The CDR3 is 17 amino acids. The CDR3 nucleotides are TGTGCCATCAGCCCGGGACTAGCGGGGGCCCACTACAATGAGCAGTTCTTC. Encoded protein: CAISPGLAGAHYNEQFF.

The chain couples TRBV7-9 to TRBJ2-7; D is tentatively TRBD1 or TRBD2 (5 bases each). This CDR3 spans 17 amino acids. V lost 0 bases and J lost 0, with 15 bases in between. In germline, CDR1 is SEHNR, CDR2 FQNEAQ (reference sequence). The CDR3: CASSLAAPGRSSYEQYF. The DNA of the CDR3 is TGTGCCAGCAGCTTAGCGGCACCGGGACGGAGCTCCTACGAGCAGTACTTC.

The CDR3 DNA reads as TGTGCCAGCAGCCCCTGGCGGGGGAGCACAGATACGCAGTATTTT. Translated, it gives CASSPWRGSTDTQYF. The chain joins TRBV5-4 to TRBJ2-3; 7 bases line up with TRBD2. The CDR3 extends over 15 amino acids. From germline, CDR1 is SGHNT and CDR2 YYREEE (reference sequence). V trimming: 4 bases; J trimming: 0 bases; junction bases outside the gene matches: 5. The whole variable domain, filled in from reference TRBV5-4 and TRBJ2-3, reads ETGVTQSPTHLIKTRGQQVTLRCSSQSGHNTVSWYQQALGQGPQFIFQYYREEENGRGNFPPRFSGLQFPNYSSELNVNALELDDSALYLCASSPWRGSTDTQYFGPGTRLTVL.

This clonotype was counted between two and nine times. The chain employs TRBV7-2 and TRBJ1-1; 7 nucleotides agree with TRBD1. J was trimmed by 0 bases and V by 5 bases; bases with no gene match: 12. CDR1 and CDR2 from the germline V gene are SGHTA and FQGNSA. This CDR3 is built from 17 residues. The CDR3 region is CASSTRVPGQMNTEAFF. As DNA, the CDR3 is TGTGCCAGCAGCACCCGGGTTCCGGGACAGATGAACACTGAAGCTTTCTTT. The variable domain in full, completed from reference TRBV7-2 and TRBJ1-1, reads GAGVSQSPSNKVTEKGKDVELRCDPISGHTALYWYRQSLGQGLEFLIYFQGNSAPDKSGLPSDRFSAERTGGSVSTLTIQRTQQEDSAVYLCASSTRVPGQMNTEAFFGQGTRLTVV.

This clonotype showed up many times. V and J are TRBV6-1 and TRBJ2-7; D tentatively reads TRBD1 or TRBD2 (5 bases each). Between the trimmed V and J ends, which lost 3 bases and 6 bases, there was a span of 15 bases. Per the germline V gene, CDR1 is MNHNS and CDR2 is SASEGT. This CDR3 contains 14 residues. The CDR3 region is CASSELGESFEQYF. CDR3 DNA sequence: TGTGCCAGCAGTGAGTTGGGGGAATCGTTCGAGCAGTACTTC.

This clonotype was detected many times. The chain uses TRBV12-3 or TRBV12-4 and TRBJ2-7; 8 nucleotides agree with TRBD1. This CDR3 is built from 19 residues. Unmatched junction bases numbered 18, after V lost 1 base and J lost 4 bases. The CDR3 loop is CASSLEATGAGNSIYEQYF. The CDR3 bases are TGTGCCAGCAGTTTAGAGGCGACAGGGGCTGGTAACTCAATTTACGAGCAGTACTTC.